The rows below give T cell receptor beta chains drawn from one sample of a study of T-cell reconstitution after alpha-beta-depleted transplantation in children. TCRdb fed the PCR reads into MiXCR, producing one record per CDR3 protein. This sample has around 450,000 distinct CDR3 sequences, with around 15% found just once. This specimen was PBMCs, mostly from graft donor cells, taken 360 days after TCRalphabeta/CD19-depleted stem cell transplant. All receptors derive from a boy under two years old who had a stem cell transplant for Wiskott-Aldrich syndrome, so the T cells may come from the graft donor. The CDR3 runs from the conserved cysteine through the conserved F or W. D genes are given only for firm matches. Clone size is shown for a subset of rows, as once, few, many or a class of expanded clone.

>TRBV6-2/TRBV6-3|NA|TRBJ2-5|NA
CASSYSGGTGETQYF
TGTGCCAGCAGTTATTCCGGCGGAACTGGGGAGACCCAGTACTTC
>TRBV29-1|TRBD2|TRBJ2-5|few
CSVSSGSETQYF
TGCAGCGTGTCTAGCGGGAGTGAGACCCAGTACTTC
>TRBV5-1|NA|TRBJ1-2|NA
CASSRDRSYGYTF
TGCGCCAGCAGCCGAGACAGGAGCTATGGCTACACCTTC
>TRBV19|NA|TRBJ2-7|few
CADIGARSEQYF
TGTGCCGATATTGGGGCCCGGTCCGAGCAGTACTTC
>TRBV7-7|NA|TRBJ2-5|few
CASSWIRGETQYF
TGTGCCAGCAGCTGGATCAGGGGAGAGACCCAGTACTTC
>TRBV20-1|NA|TRBJ1-1|NA
CSAHSTGKGEAFF
TGCAGTGCTCACTCTACAGGGAAGGGTGAAGCTTTCTTT
>TRBV4-3|TRBD1|TRBJ2-2|few
CASSQEQGLITGELFF
TGCGCCAGCAGCCAAGAACAGGGGCTTATCACCGGGGAGCTGTTTTTT
>TRBV6-1|NA|TRBJ1-5|NA
CASRPSQGSNQPQHF
TGTGCCAGCAGACCTAGTCAGGGGAGCAATCAGCCCCAGCATTTT
>TRBV12-3/TRBV12-4|NA|TRBJ2-7|few
CASSLGAAYEQYF
TGTGCCAGCAGTTTAGGAGCTGCCTACGAGCAGTACTTC
>TRBV7-2|NA|TRBJ1-6|few
CASSLESGIGSPLHF
TGTGCCAGCAGCTTAGAGTCAGGGATCGGTTCACCCCTCCACTTT
>TRBV4-3|TRBD1|TRBJ2-7|NA
CASSQALTGVYEQYF
TGCGCCAGCAGCCAAGCATTGACAGGGGTCTACGAGCAGTACTTC
>TRBV24-1|NA|TRBJ2-3|NA
CATSDFRDTETTSTDTQYF
TGTGCCACCAGTGATTTCCGGGACACTGAAACAACTAGCACAGATACGCAGTATTTT
>TRBV25-1|TRBD1|TRBJ2-5|few
CASSPLGLTGVETQYF
TGTGCCAGCAGTCCTCTAGGGTTGACAGGGGTGGAGACCCAGTACTTC
>TRBV12-3/TRBV12-4|TRBD1|TRBJ2-4|NA
CASSGTARTVQYF
TGTGCCAGCAGTGGGACAGCCCGGACGGTTCAGTACTTC
>TRBV11-2|NA|TRBJ1-1|few
CASKPTGLVNTEAFF
TGTGCCAGCAAACCTACAGGGCTAGTAAACACTGAAGCTTTCTTT
>TRBV27|TRBD1|TRBJ2-2|many
CASSLGGRGRNGELFF
TGTGCCAGCAGTTTAGGTGGCAGGGGGCGAAACGGGGAGCTGTTTTTT
>TRBV6-1|NA|TRBJ2-3|NA
CASSDRGASTDTQYF
TGTGCCAGCAGCGACCGGGGGGCAAGCACAGATACGCAGTATTTT
>TRBV7-8|NA|TRBJ2-5|few
CASSRRLGGETQYF
TGTGCCAGCAGTCGCCGACTAGGCGGAGAGACCCAGTACTTC
>TRBV29-1|TRBD1|TRBJ2-3|NA
CSVDPRGRLDTQYF
TGCAGCGTTGACCCCAGGGGGCGCTTAGATACGCAGTATTTT
>TRBV6-5|TRBD1|TRBJ2-3|few
CASSYGLTGRADTQYF
TGTGCCAGCAGTTACGGGCTGACAGGGAGAGCAGATACGCAGTATTTT
>TRBV25-1|TRBD1|TRBJ2-3|NA
CASSDRDSRRDTQYF
TGTGCCAGCAGTGACCGGGACAGTAGGAGAGATACGCAGTATTTT
>TRBV5-1|TRBD1|TRBJ2-5|NA
CASSSTPDRERDF
TGCGCCAGCAGCTCTACCCCCGACAGGGAAAGAGACTTC
>TRBV12-3/TRBV12-4|TRBD2|TRBJ2-2|few
CASSFLFGLAGGPNTGELFF
TGTGCCAGCAGTTTCCTGTTCGGACTAGCGGGAGGGCCTAACACCGGGGAGCTGTTTTTT
>TRBV6-1|NA|TRBJ2-2|NA
CASRPVGNTGELFF
TGTGCCAGCAGGCCAGTCGGGAACACCGGGGAGCTGTTTTTT
>TRBV25-1|NA|TRBJ2-2|few
CASSEYPHYFSEELFF
TGTGCCAGCAGTGAATATCCCCATTACTTCTCGGAGGAGCTGTTTTTT
>TRBV7-9|NA|TRBJ1-1|NA
CASSLKRDTEAFF
TGTGCCAGCAGCTTAAAGAGGGATACTGAAGCTTTCTTT
>TRBV5-1|NA|TRBJ2-6|many
CASSSSSYKPGANVLTF
TGCGCCAGCAGCTCTTCGTCGTACAAACCTGGGGCCAACGTCCTGACTTTC
>TRBV5-6|NA|TRBJ2-5|many
CASSFKGETQYF
TGTGCCAGCAGCTTCAAGGGGGAGACCCAGTACTTC
>TRBV29-1|TRBD2|TRBJ2-1|few
CSVGTSGVKFF
TGCAGCGTGGGGACTAGCGGGGTGAAGTTCTTC
>TRBV6-5|NA|TRBJ1-4|many
CASSYAMGEKLFF
TGTGCCAGCAGTTACGCCATGGGAGAAAAACTGTTTTTT
>TRBV2|TRBD2|TRBJ2-3|few
CASSVPHLWGLAIDTQYF
TGTGCCAGCAGTGTACCCCACCTCTGGGGACTAGCAATCGATACGCAGTATTTT
>TRBV5-1|TRBD1|TRBJ2-4|NA
CASSLVGTGGWAKNIQYF
TGCGCCAGCAGCTTGGTTGGAACAGGGGGCTGGGCCAAAAACATTCAGTACTTC
>TRBV6-1|NA|TRBJ1-4|NA
CASRRGEATNEKLFF
TGTGCCAGCCGCCGGGGGGAGGCAACTAATGAAAAACTGTTTTTT
>TRBV5-1|TRBD2|TRBJ2-7|few
CASSHGTSGSKIYEQYF
TGCGCCAGCAGCCATGGGACTAGCGGGAGTAAGATCTACGAGCAGTACTTC
>TRBV6-5|NA|TRBJ2-6|few
CASSSPGRTDSGANVLTF
TGTGCCAGCAGTTCCCCGGGCAGGACGGACTCTGGGGCCAACGTCCTGACTTTC
>TRBV28|NA|TRBJ1-6|NA
CASTPTVSYNSPLHF
TGTGCCAGCACCCCCACCGTCTCCTATAATTCACCCCTCCACTTT
>TRBV28|NA|TRBJ1-4|NA
CASSFEPVSEKLFF
TGTGCCAGCAGTTTTGAACCGGTCTCCGAAAAACTGTTTTTT
>TRBV7-8|NA|TRBJ2-3|few
CASSLYVVALTGTDTQYF
TGTGCCAGCAGCTTATATGTGGTCGCCTTGACGGGGACAGATACGCAGTATTTT
>TRBV20-1|TRBD2|TRBJ2-5|NA
CSARDPTGGLIRETQYF
TGCAGTGCTAGAGATCCGACGGGAGGGCTAATTCGAGAGACCCAGTACTTC
>TRBV10-3|NA|TRBJ2-7|many
CAIRESRDYEQYF
TGTGCCATCAGGGAGTCACGGGACTACGAGCAGTACTTC
>TRBV20-1|NA|TRBJ2-4|NA
CSASRGAAKNIQYF
TGCAGTGCTAGTCGGGGGGCGGCCAAAAACATTCAGTACTTC
>TRBV25-1|TRBD1|TRBJ2-5|few
CASSVRDRQYF
TGTGCCAGCAGTGTCCGGGACAGGCAGTACTTC
>TRBV28|NA|TRBJ2-7|NA
CASSLGRDTKYF
TGTGCCAGCAGTTTAGGCAGGGACACGAAGTACTTC
>TRBV20-1|TRBD2|TRBJ2-1|few
CSAKSSGDSYNEQFF
TGCAGTGCTAAAAGTAGCGGGGACTCCTACAATGAGCAGTTCTTC
>TRBV5-1|NA|TRBJ2-7|NA
CASSSPGPAPYEQYF
TGCGCCAGCAGCTCCCCGGGACCAGCACCCTACGAGCAGTACTTC
>TRBV6-2/TRBV6-3|NA|TRBJ1-6|NA
CASSPNPTGPPDYSPLHF
TGTGCCAGCAGTCCGAACCCAACAGGGCCCCCCGACTATTCACCCCTCCACTTT
>TRBV6-1|TRBD1|TRBJ2-7|few
CASSPLDRGILYEQYF
TGTGCCAGCAGTCCGCTTGACAGGGGGATATTATACGAGCAGTACTTC
>TRBV7-2|NA|TRBJ2-7|few
CASSFDGGPYEQYF
TGTGCCAGCAGCTTCGACGGGGGCCCCTACGAGCAGTACTTC
>TRBV2|TRBD2|TRBJ2-3|many
CASSDRASGISDTQYF
TGTGCCAGCAGTGACCGGGCTAGCGGGATCTCAGATACGCAGTATTTT
>TRBV6-5|TRBD2|TRBJ2-7|few
CASSSGLVYEQYF
TGTGCCAGCAGTTCCGGACTAGTCTACGAGCAGTACTTC
>TRBV4-3|NA|TRBJ2-1|NA
CASSQDPGRWVSYNEQFF
TGCGCCAGCAGCCAAGATCCTGGGAGGTGGGTCTCCTACAATGAGCAGTTCTTC
>TRBV7-9|NA|TRBJ2-1|few
CASSPRLTLTFNEQFF
TGTGCCAGCAGCCCGAGACTGACTTTGACCTTCAATGAGCAGTTCTTC
>TRBV15|TRBD2|TRBJ2-7|NA
CATSRGLAGGLLKQYF
TGTGCCACCAGCAGAGGGCTAGCGGGGGGTCTACTCAAGCAGTACTTC
>TRBV18|NA|TRBJ2-3|NA
CASSPFWASTDTQYF
TGTGCCAGCTCACCATTCTGGGCAAGCACAGATACGCAGTATTTT
>TRBV20-1|TRBD2|TRBJ2-3|NA
CSPRGWLAGALSTDTQYF
TGCAGCCCCCGCGGGTGGCTAGCGGGAGCCTTAAGCACAGATACGCAGTATTTT
>TRBV7-2|TRBD2|TRBJ2-3|few
CASSLGPPSGGGYTDTQYF
TGTGCCAGCAGCTTAGGGCCGCCTAGCGGGGGGGGATACACAGATACGCAGTATTTT
>TRBV12-3/TRBV12-4|NA|TRBJ2-6|NA
CASSFPISRGASGANVLTF
TGTGCCAGCAGCTTTCCAATCAGCAGGGGAGCCTCTGGGGCCAACGTCCTGACTTTC